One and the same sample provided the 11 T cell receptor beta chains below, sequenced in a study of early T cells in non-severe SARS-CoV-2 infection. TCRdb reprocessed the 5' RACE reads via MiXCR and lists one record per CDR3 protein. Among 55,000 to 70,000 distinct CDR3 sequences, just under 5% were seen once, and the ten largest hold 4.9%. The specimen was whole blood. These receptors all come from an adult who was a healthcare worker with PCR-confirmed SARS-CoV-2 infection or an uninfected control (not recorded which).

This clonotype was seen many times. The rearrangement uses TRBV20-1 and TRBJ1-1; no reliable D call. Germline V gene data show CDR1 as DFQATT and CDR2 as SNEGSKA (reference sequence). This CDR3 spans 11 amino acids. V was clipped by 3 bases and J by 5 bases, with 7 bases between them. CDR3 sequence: CSASTRTEAFF. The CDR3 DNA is TGCAGTGCTAGCACCCGAACTGAAGCTTTCTTT.

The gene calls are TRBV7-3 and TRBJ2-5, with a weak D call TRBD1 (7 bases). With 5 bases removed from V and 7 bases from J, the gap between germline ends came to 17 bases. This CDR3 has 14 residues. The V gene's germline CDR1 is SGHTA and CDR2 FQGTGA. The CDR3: CASSPSRQGGTQYF. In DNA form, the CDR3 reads TGTGCCAGCAGCCCCTCGCGACAGGGAGGGACCCAGTACTTC.

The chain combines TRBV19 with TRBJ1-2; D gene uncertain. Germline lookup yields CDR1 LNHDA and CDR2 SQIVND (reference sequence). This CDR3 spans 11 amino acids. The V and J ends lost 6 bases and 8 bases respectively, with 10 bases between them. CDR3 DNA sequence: TGTGCCAGTAGAGGCATTAGGGGCTACACCTTC. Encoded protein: CASRGIRGYTF.

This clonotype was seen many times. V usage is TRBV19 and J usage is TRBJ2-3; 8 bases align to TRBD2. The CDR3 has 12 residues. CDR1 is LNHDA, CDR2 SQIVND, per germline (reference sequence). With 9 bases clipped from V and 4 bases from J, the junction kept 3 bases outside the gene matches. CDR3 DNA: TGTGCCAGCCTCGGGGGGGCAGATACGCAGTATTTT. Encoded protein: CASLGGADTQYF.

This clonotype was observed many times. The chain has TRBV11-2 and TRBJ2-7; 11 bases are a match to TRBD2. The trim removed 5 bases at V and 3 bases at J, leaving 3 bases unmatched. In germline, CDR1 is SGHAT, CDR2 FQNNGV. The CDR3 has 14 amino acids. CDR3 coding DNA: TGTGCCAGCAGCGTCGGGACTAGCGGCTACGAGCAGTACTTC. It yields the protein CASSVGTSGYEQYF.

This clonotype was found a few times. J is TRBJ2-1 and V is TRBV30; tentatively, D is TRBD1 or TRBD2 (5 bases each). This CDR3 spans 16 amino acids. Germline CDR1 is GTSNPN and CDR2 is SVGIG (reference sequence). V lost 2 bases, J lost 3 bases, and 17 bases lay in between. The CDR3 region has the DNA TGTGCCTGGAGTAGACCTTCTATGGGACGCTACAATGAGCAGTTCTTC. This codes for CAWSRPSMGRYNEQFF.

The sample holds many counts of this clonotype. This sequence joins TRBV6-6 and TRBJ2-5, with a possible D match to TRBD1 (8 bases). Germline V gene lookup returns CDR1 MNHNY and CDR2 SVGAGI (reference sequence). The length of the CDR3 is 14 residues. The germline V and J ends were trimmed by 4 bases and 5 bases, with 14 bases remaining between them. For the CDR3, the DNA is TGTGCCAGCAGTTTACAGGGGGGAGGGGAGACCCAGTACTTC. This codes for CASSLQGGGETQYF.

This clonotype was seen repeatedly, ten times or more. The DNA for the CDR3 is TGCAGCGTTGAAGAAGGTTGGGTGTCCCAAGAGACCCAGTACTTC. Protein: CSVEEGWVSQETQYF. The gene calls are TRBV29-1 and TRBJ2-5; no firm D call. The CDR3 extends over 15 amino acids. CDR1 and CDR2 from the germline V gene are SQVTM and ANQGSEA. The V end lost 0 bases, the J end lost 1 base, and 12 bases lay between the germline ends.

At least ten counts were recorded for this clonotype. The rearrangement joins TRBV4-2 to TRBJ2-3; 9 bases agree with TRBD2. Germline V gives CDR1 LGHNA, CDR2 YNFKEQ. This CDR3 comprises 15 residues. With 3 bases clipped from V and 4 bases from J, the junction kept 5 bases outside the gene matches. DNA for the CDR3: TGTGCCAGCAGCCAGCGGGGGGGGCAAGCAGATACGCAGTATTTT. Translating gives CASSQRGGQADTQYF.

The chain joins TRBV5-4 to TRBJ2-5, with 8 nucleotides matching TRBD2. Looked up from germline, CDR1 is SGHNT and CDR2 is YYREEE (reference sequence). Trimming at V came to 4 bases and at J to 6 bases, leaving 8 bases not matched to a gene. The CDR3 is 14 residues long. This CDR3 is CASSLRTSPKTQYF. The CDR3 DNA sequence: TGTGCCAGCAGCCTCAGGACTAGCCCAAAGACCCAGTACTTC.

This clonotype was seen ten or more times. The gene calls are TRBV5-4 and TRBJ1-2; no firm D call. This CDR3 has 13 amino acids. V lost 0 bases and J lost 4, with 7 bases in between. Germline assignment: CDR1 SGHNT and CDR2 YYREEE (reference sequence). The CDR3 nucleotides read TGTGCCAGCAGCTTGGGACGGGGCTATGGCTACACCTTC. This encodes CASSLGRGYGYTF.